Presented here are 3 T cell receptor beta chains from one specimen sequenced in a study of OX40 agonist ivuxolimab in advanced cancers. Clones were read by immunoSEQ multiplex PCR, and TCRdb kept only the in-frame ones, dropping some. The sample records roughly 57,000 clones, 87% being singletons. Sequenced material: CD4+ or CD8+ T cells sorted from blood, taken in a trial of the OX40 agonist ivuxolimab. Every receptor here comes from an adult with an advanced solid tumor such as melanoma, head and neck, liver or kidney cancer.

The V call is TRBV5-6, the J call TRBJ2-3; no firm D call. Germline V gene sequence: CDR1 SGHDT, CDR2 YYEEEE. Trimming stripped 1 base from V and 7 bases from J, with 4 bases between. The CDR3 spans 11 residues. DNA of the CDR3: TGTGCCAGCAGCTTGAAAAATACGCAGTATTTT. Protein product: CASSLKNTQYF.

The rearrangement joins TRBV6-6 to TRBJ2-2; 9 bases are a match to TRBD1. Looked up from germline, CDR1 is MNHNY and CDR2 is SVGAGI (reference sequence). CDR3 size: 16 residues. The J segment lost 5 bases and the V segment lost 6 bases, leaving 10 bases of the junction unmatched. CDR3 protein: CASRPAGQGVTGELFF. The DNA for the CDR3 is TGTGCCAGCAGGCCGGCGGGACAGGGAGTTACCGGGGAGCTGTTTTTT.

The J gene is TRBJ1-1, the V gene TRBV18, with D uncertain. The V end was cut by 4 bases, the J end by 7 bases, with 19 bases between. Germline CDR1 reads KGHSH; CDR2 reads LQKENI. The CDR3 contains 15 residues. Written as DNA, the CDR3 is TGTGCCAGCTCACAAGCTTTGGCCAGAAGAGATGAAGCTTTCTTT. Translation gives CASSQALARRDEAFF.